The clone carrying this T cell receptor beta chain was detected once. This specimen comes from a study of T cell changes during pregnancy in multiple sclerosis. Sequencing used immunoSEQ multiplex PCR; TCRdb keeps in-frame clones, though not all of them. This table has roughly 16,000 clones, nearly 90% appearing once. Trimming took 6 bases from V and 15 from J; bases not matched to a gene: 20. Looked up from germline, CDR1 is MDHEN and CDR2 is SYDVKM. The CDR3 has 16 residues. The receptor's source is a female donor in good health, enrolled as a control in a pregnancy study. The genes are TRBV28 and TRBJ1-4, with 9 bases aligning to TRBD1. The source material was CD8+ T cells from peripheral blood mononuclear cells, sampled after pregnancy. Here the CDR3 reads CASSDRQGGLGSAVFF. The DNA for the CDR3 is TGTGCCAGCAGCGATAGACAGGGGGGGCTAGGTTCGGCGGTGTTTTTT.